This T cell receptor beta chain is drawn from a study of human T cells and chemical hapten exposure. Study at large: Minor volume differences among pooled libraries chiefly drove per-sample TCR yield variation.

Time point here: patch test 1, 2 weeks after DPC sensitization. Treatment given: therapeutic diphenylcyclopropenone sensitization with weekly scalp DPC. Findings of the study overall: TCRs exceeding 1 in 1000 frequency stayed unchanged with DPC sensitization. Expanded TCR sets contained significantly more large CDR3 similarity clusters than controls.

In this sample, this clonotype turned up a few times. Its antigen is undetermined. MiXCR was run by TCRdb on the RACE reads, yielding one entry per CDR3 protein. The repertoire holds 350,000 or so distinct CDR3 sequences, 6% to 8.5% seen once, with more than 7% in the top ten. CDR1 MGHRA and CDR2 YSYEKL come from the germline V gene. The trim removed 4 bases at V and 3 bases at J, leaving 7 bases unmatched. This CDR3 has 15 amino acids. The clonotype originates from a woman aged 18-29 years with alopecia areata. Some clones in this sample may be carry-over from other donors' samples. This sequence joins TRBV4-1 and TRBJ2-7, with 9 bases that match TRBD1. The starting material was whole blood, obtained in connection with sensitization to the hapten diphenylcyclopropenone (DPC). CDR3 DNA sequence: TGCGCCAGCAGCCCGGGACAGGGTTTCCTCTACGAGCAGTACTTC. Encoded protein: CASSPGQGFLYEQYF.